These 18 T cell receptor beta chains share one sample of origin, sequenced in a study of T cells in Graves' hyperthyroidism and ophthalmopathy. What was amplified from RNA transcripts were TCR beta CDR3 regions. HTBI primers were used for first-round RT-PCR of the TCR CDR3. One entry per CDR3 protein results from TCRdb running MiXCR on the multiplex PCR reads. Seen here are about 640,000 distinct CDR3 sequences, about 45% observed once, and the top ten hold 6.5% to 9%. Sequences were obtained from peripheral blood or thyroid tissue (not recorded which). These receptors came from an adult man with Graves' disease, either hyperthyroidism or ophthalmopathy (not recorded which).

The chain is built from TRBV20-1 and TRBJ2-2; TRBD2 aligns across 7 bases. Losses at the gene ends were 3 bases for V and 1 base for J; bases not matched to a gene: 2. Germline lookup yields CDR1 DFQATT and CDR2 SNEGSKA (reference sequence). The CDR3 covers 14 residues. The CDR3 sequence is CSARIAGNTGELFF. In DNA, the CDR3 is TGCAGTGCTAGGATAGCGGGGAACACCGGGGAGCTGTTTTTT.

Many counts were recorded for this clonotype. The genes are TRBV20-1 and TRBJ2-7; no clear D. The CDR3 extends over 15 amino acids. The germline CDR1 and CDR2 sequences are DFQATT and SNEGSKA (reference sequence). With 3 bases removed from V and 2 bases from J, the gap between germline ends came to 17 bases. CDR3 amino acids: CSASGVSYPAYEQYF. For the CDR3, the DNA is TGCAGTGCTAGTGGTGTGTCATACCCAGCCTACGAGCAGTACTTC.

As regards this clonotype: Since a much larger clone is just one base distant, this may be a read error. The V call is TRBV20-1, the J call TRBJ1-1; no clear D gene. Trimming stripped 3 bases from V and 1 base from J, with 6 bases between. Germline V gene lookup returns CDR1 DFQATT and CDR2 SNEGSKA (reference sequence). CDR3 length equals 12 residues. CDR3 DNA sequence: TGCAGTGCTAGGACAACGAACACTGAAGCTTTCTTT. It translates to CSARTTNTEAFF.

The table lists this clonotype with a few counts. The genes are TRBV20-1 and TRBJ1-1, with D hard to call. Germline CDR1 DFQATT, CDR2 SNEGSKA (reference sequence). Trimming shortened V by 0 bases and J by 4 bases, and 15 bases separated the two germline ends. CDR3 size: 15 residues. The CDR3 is CSARDPRSDITEAFF. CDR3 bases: TGCAGTGCTAGAGACCCTCGTTCTGACATCACTGAAGCTTTCTTT.

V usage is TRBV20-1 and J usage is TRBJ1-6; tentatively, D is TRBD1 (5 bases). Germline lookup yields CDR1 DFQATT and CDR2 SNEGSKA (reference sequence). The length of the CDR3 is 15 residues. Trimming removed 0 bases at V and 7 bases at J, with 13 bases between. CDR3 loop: CSARDGGGINSPLHF. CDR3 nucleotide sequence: TGCAGTGCTAGAGATGGGGGGGGAATCAATTCACCCCTCCACTTT.

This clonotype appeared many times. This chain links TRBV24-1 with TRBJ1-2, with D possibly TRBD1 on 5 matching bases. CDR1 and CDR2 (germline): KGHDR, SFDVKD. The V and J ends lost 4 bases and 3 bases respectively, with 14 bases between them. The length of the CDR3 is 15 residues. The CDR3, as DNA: TGTGCCACCAGTGACCATGGACACTTTGACTATGGCTACACCTTC. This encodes CATSDHGHFDYGYTF.

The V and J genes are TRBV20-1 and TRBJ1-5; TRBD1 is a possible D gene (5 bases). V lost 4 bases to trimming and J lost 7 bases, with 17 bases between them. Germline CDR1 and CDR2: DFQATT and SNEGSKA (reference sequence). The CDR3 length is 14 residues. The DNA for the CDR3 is TGCAGTGCTACAGGTCGTGCGGGGGACCAGCCCCAGCATTTT. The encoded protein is CSATGRAGDQPQHF.

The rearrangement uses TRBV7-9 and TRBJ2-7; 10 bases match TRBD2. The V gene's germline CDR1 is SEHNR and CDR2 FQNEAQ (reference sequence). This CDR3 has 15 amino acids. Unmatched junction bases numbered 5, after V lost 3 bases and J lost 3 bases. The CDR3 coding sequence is TGTGCCAGCAGCTTGTCTCCTAGCGGGAGCTACGAGCAGTACTTC. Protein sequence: CASSLSPSGSYEQYF.

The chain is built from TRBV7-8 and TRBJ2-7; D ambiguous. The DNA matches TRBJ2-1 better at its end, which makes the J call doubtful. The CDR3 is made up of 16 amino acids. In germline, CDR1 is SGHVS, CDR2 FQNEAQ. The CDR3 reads CASSLGGGRVNHEQFF. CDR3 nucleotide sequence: TGTGCCAGCAGCTTAGGGGGTGGGCGCGTTAACCATGAGCAGTTCTTC.

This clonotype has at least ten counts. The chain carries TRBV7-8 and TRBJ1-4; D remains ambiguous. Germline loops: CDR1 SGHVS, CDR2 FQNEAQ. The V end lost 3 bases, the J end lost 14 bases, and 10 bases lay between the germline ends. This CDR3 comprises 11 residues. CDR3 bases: TGTGCCAGCAGCTTCCAGGTCCGGCTGTTTTTT. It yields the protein CASSFQVRLFF.

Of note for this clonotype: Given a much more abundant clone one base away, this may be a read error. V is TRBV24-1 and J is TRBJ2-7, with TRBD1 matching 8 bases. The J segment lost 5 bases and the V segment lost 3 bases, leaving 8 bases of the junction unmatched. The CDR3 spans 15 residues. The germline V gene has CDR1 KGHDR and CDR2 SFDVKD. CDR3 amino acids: CATSDPHGTGDEQYF. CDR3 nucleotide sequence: TGTGCCACCAGTGATCCACATGGGACAGGCGACGAGCAGTACTTC.

The CDR3 nucleotides read TGTGCCATCAGTGAGTCCAGGGGGCGTTATAATTCACCCCTCCACTTT. Amino acids: CAISESRGRYNSPLHF. The chain joins TRBV10-3 to TRBJ1-6, with 8 bases identical to TRBD1. This CDR3 comprises 16 residues. V lost 0 bases, J lost 4 bases, and 2 bases stayed unmatched. Germline lookup yields CDR1 ENHRY and CDR2 SYGVKD.

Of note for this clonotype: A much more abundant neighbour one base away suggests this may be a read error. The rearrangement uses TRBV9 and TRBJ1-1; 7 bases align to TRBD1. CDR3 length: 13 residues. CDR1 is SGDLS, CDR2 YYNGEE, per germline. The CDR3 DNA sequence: TGTGCCAGCAGCGTAGTAGGGGGCACTGAAGTTTTCTTT. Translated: CASSVVGGTEVFF.

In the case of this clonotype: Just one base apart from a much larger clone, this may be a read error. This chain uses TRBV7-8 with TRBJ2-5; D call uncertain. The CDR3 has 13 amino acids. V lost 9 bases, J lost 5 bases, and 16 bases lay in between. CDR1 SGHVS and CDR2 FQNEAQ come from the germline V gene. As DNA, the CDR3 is TGTGCCAGTAAGGCACCTCAGAGGGAGACCCAGTACTTC. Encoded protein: CASKAPQRETQYF. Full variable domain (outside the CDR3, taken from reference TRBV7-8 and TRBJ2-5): GAGVSQSPRYKVAKRGQDVALRCDPISGHVSLFWYQQALGQGPEFLTYFQNEAQLDKSGLPSDRFFAERPEGSVSTLKIQRTQQEDSAVYLCASKAPQRETQYFGPGTRLLVL.

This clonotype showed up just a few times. The CDR3 is CASSLFLQGAYEQYF. The DNA for the CDR3 is TGTGCCAGCAGCTTATTTTTGCAGGGAGCCTACGAGCAGTACTTC. J is TRBJ2-7 and V is TRBV7-9; D is possibly TRBD1 or TRBD2 (5 bases each). V shed 2 bases and J shed 2 bases, with 13 bases lying between them. From germline, CDR1 is SEHNR and CDR2 FQNEAQ (reference sequence). The CDR3 length is 15 residues.

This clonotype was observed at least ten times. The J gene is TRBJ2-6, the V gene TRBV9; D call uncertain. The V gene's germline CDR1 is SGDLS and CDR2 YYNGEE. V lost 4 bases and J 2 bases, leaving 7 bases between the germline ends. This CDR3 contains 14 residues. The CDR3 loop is CASSQGTGANVLTF. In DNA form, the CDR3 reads TGTGCCAGCAGCCAAGGGACTGGGGCCAACGTCCTGACTTTC.

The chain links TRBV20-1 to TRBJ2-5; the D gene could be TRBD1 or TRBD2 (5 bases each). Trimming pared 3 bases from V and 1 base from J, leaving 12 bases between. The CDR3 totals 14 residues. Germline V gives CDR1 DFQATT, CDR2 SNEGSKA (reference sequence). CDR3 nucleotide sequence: TGCAGTGCTAGCGATGAGGGGATCCAAGAGACCCAGTACTTC. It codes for CSASDEGIQETQYF.

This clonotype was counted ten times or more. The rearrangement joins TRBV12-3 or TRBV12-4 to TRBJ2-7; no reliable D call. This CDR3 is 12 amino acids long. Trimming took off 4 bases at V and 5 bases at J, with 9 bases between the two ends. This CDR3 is CASSSGIHEQYF. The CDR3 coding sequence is TGTGCCAGCAGTTCAGGCATTCACGAGCAGTACTTC.